Each of the 16 T cell receptor beta chains below was sequenced from the same sample in a study of T cell responses to AZD1222 COVID-19 vaccine. The repertoire was sequenced with immunoSEQ multiplex PCR; TCRdb's copy has only in-frame clones and lacks some. The repertoire holds roughly 120,000 clones, around 84% seen once, with approximately 15% in the top ten. The sequencing here drew on peripheral blood, taken 28 days after the second AZD1222 dose. Every receptor here comes from an adult who received the AZD1222 COVID-19 vaccine.

The chain is built from TRBV18 and TRBJ1-6; maybe TRBD1 (5 bases). V was clipped by 3 bases and J by 2 bases, with 8 bases between them. Per germline, CDR1 KGHSH and CDR2 LQKENI. The CDR3 covers 15 residues. CDR3 in amino acids: CASSPGVTYNSPLHF. The DNA of the CDR3 is TGTGCCAGCTCACCGGGGGTCACCTATAATTCACCCCTCCACTTT.

The chain joins TRBV9 to TRBJ1-3; tentative D call: TRBD1 (5 bases). Trimming shortened V by 3 bases and J by 4 bases, and 8 bases separated the two germline ends. There are 13 residues in the CDR3. Germline assignment: CDR1 SGDLS and CDR2 YYNGEE. The CDR3 loop is CASSGGIGNTIYF. In nucleotides, the CDR3 is TGTGCCAGCAGCGGGGGGATCGGAAACACCATATATTTT.

V gene TRBV13 combines with J gene TRBJ1-1; TRBD1 might be the D (5 bases). The CDR3 spans 12 residues. In germline, CDR1 is PRHDT, CDR2 FYEKMQ (reference sequence). V was clipped by 6 bases and J by 7 bases, with 12 bases between them. CDR3 residues: CASSPRRGEAFF. The CDR3 bases are TGTGCCAGCAGTCCACGGAGGGGTGAAGCTTTCTTT.

In nucleotides, the CDR3 is TGTGCCAGCACCGGAAGGTCTAGCGGGAGTATCGTGGAGACCCAGTACTTC. It codes for CASTGRSSGSIVETQYF. The V call is TRBV2, the J call TRBJ2-5; 10 bases agree with TRBD2. Germline values: CDR1 SNHLY, CDR2 FYNNEI. This CDR3 contains 17 residues. Germline trimming cut 7 bases from V and 5 bases from J; bases unmatched to any gene: 16.

V and J are TRBV9 and TRBJ1-1; possible D gene TRBD1, 5 bases. The germline V and J ends were trimmed by 3 bases and 0 bases, with 18 bases remaining between them. The CDR3 sequence is 17 residues long. Germline V gives CDR1 SGDLS, CDR2 YYNGEE. As DNA, the CDR3 is TGTGCCAGCAGCGAAAACCCGGGAATAGGGGTGAACACTGAAGCTTTCTTT. Translation: CASSENPGIGVNTEAFF.

The genes are TRBV2 and TRBJ2-2; D is ambiguous. The CDR3 length is 15 residues. Trimming pared 6 bases from V and 2 bases from J, leaving 13 bases between. CDR1 is SNHLY, CDR2 FYNNEI, per germline. The CDR3 loop reads CASSPILVNTGELFF. CDR3 in DNA: TGTGCCAGCAGCCCAATACTTGTTAACACCGGGGAGCTGTTTTTT.

The V and J genes are TRBV25-1 and TRBJ2-2, with 7 bases that match TRBD1. This CDR3 region has 14 residues. CDR1 is MGHDK and CDR2 is SYGVNS in the germline V gene. J gave up 3 bases and V 7 bases, and 5 bases lay outside the gene matches. The chain's CDR3 is CASISGGDTGELFF. In DNA form, the CDR3 reads TGTGCCAGCATTTCAGGGGGTGACACCGGGGAGCTGTTTTTT.

This clone came up once. The J gene is TRBJ1-4, the V gene TRBV18; 7 positions match TRBD1. CDR1 KGHSH and CDR2 LQKENI come from the germline V gene. The CDR3 runs to 16 residues. The junction had 11 bases not matched to a gene; V was cut back by 3 bases and J by 7 bases. CDR3 residues: CASSPDSRQGGEKLFF. The CDR3 DNA reads TGTGCCAGCTCACCTGACTCGCGACAGGGAGGTGAAAAACTGTTTTTT.

This rearrangement joins TRBV29-1 to TRBJ1-3; 7 bases are a match to TRBD1. V shed 3 bases, J shed 5 bases, and the junction held 7 bases outside the gene matches. Germline CDR1 SQVTM, CDR2 ANQGSEA. This CDR3 region has 14 residues. The CDR3, as DNA: TGCAGCGTTGATCACACAGGGGAAAGAAACACCATATATTTT. Its translation: CSVDHTGERNTIYF.

The chain combines TRBV7-2 with TRBJ2-5, with 9 bases identical to TRBD2. The CDR3 covers 15 residues. With 5 bases clipped from V and 2 bases from J, the junction kept 6 bases outside the gene matches. CDR1 and CDR2 (germline): SGHTA, FQGNSA. CDR3 region: CASSPGTSYQETQYF. DNA of the CDR3: TGTGCCAGCAGCCCGGGGACTAGCTATCAAGAGACCCAGTACTTC.

As regards this clone: Germline is not matched at one junction end, which may reflect a read error. The chain carries TRBV19 and TRBJ2-7, with D perhaps matching TRBD1 (6 bases). CDR3 size: 17 residues. Germline CDR1 and CDR2: LNHDA and SQIVND (reference sequence). This chain's CDR3 is CASSIASLGTISHEQYF. CDR3 sequence (DNA): TGTGCCAGTAGTATCGCCTCACTCGGGACAATCTCCCACGAGCAGTACTTC.

This clone was observed a single time. The rearrangement joins TRBV7-3 to TRBJ2-2; 9 nucleotides align to TRBD1. The CDR3 runs 15 residues. Germline CDR1 is SGHTA and CDR2 is FQGTGA. J was trimmed by 4 bases and V by 0 bases; bases with no gene match: 0. Written as DNA, the CDR3 is TGTGCCAGCAGCTTAACGGGACAGGGCACCGGGGAGCTGTTTTTT. Translating it yields CASSLTGQGTGELFF.

This clone was detected only once. V and J are TRBV7-3 and TRBJ2-5, with D unclear. This CDR3 region has 15 residues. V was pared by 3 bases and J by 5 bases, with 16 bases between. Per germline, CDR1 SGHTA and CDR2 FQGTGA. The CDR3 sequence: CASSFAPGIGETQYF. Here the CDR3 DNA reads TGTGCCAGCAGCTTCGCTCCAGGTATCGGGGAGACCCAGTACTTC.

This clone has more than one count but fewer than ten. The rearrangement uses TRBV6-5 and TRBJ1-6; TRBD1 is a possible D gene (6 bases). Germline lookup yields CDR1 MNHEY and CDR2 SVGAGI. The CDR3 contains 14 residues. The ends were cut back, 7 bases at V and 9 bases at J, with 16 bases in the middle. DNA of the CDR3: TGTGCCAGCACTGGGGGCAGGAGAGGTTCACCCCTCCACTTT. Amino acids: CASTGGRRGSPLHF.

This clone appeared a single time. The rearrangement links TRBV19 to TRBJ2-7, with 11 positions matching TRBD1. V was pared by 5 bases and J by 5 bases, with 8 bases of the junction left unmatched. Germline CDR1 is LNHDA and CDR2 is SQIVND (reference sequence). This CDR3 has 15 residues. CDR3 sequence: CASSVTGTGGNEQYF. Here the CDR3 DNA reads TGTGCCAGTAGTGTAACCGGGACAGGGGGAAACGAGCAGTACTTC.

The chain has TRBV20-1 and TRBJ1-1; D is possibly TRBD1 (6 bases). The germline gives CDR1 DFQATT, CDR2 SNEGSKA (reference sequence). The V and J ends lost 3 bases and 0 bases respectively, with 14 bases between them. The CDR3 totals 15 residues. The CDR3 spells CSASGTNGLNTEAFF. The CDR3 DNA reads as TGCAGTGCTAGTGGGACAAATGGCTTGAACACTGAAGCTTTCTTT.